This T cell receptor beta chain is from a study of blood T cell repertoires in COVID-19. This table comes from immunoSEQ multiplex PCR, and its TCRdb copy is limited to in-frame clones, with some not included. The sample gives under 250,000 clones, 80% to 90% of which show up once; roughly 3.7% is in the top ten. A single count supports this clone. The germline gives CDR1 SEHNR, CDR2 FQNEAQ (reference sequence). V dropped 5 bases and J dropped 5; count of bases not matched to a gene: 7. This CDR3 is 14 amino acids long. The TCR originated in a woman aged 18 to 35 in a cohort exposed to, infected with or recovered from COVID-19 (not recorded which). The sample was PBMCs or T cells enriched from blood (not recorded which). The J gene is TRBJ1-1, the V gene TRBV7-9, with 8 bases fitting TRBD1. The CDR3: CASSPRQGLTEAFF. The CDR3 DNA reads TGTGCCAGCAGCCCAAGACAGGGGTTGACTGAAGCTTTCTTT.